This T cell receptor (beta chain) was observed in a study of cytotoxic CD8 clonotypes in ibrutinib-treated CLL. This table comes from immunoSEQ multiplex PCR, and its TCRdb copy is limited to in-frame clones, with some not included. The sample consists of 120,000 to 150,000 clones, 80% to 95% of them appearing once. Germline-derived CDR1 and CDR2 are MNHEY and SMNVEV (reference sequence). This CDR3 spans 16 amino acids. V lost 5 bases and J lost 2, with 18 bases in between. The receptor's source is a human donor with chronic lymphocytic leukemia. Sample: PBMCs, taken after 12 months of ibrutinib treatment. The chain employs TRBV27 and TRBJ1-1; D gene uncertain. The CDR3 DNA reads TGTGCCAGCAGTCCCCGACGGTATGGTGACAACACTGAAGCTTTCTTT. As protein: CASSPRRYGDNTEAFF.